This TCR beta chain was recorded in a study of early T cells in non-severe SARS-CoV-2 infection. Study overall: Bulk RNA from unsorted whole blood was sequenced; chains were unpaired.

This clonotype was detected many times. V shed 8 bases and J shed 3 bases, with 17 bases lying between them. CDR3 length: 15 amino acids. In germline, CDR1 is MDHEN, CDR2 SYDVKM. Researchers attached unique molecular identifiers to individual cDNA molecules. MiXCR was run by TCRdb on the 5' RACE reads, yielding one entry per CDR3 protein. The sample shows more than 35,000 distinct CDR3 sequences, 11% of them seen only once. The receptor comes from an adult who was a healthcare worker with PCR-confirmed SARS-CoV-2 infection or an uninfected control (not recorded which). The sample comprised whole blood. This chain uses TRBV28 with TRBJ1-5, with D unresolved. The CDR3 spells CASWEKKLLNQPQHF. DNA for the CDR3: TGTGCCAGCTGGGAGAAGAAACTACTCAATCAGCCCCAGCATTTT. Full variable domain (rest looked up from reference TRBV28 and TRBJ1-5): DVKVTQSSRYLVKRTGEKVFLECVQDMDHENMFWYRQDPGLGLRLIYFSYDVKMKEKGDIPEGYSVSREKKERFSLILESASTNQTSMYLCASWEKKLLNQPQHFGDGTRLSIL.